Listed here are 11 T cell receptor beta chains from one sample, sequenced in a study of vaccination effects on CD4 cells after COVID-19. Before sequencing, viral peptide pools were used by the ViraFEST assay to expand antigen-specific CD4+ T cells. Following culture for ten to eleven days, CD4+ T cells were isolated. Participants were vaccinated with two doses of either the BNT162b2 or mRNA-1273 vaccine. Their antigen targets remain unknown. Some clones are missing from TCRdb's copy, which holds only in-frame ones; the method was immunoSEQ multiplex PCR. Here the sample spans approximately 61,000 clones, about three quarters being singletons. The source material was CD4+ T cells from PBMCs cultured with HCoV-229E spike peptides, sampled after COVID-19 vaccination. The source is a human donor who received a COVID-19 vaccine.

The rearrangement joins TRBV25-1 to TRBJ1-1; D remains unclear. The V gene's germline CDR1 is MGHDK and CDR2 SYGVNS. V lost 7 bases and J 1 base, leaving 13 bases between the germline ends. The CDR3 spans 14 residues. In DNA, the CDR3 is TGTGCCAGCACAGAATTAGGGTCGAACACTGAAGCTTTCTTT. It codes for CASTELGSNTEAFF.

The chain joins TRBV7-2 to TRBJ2-6; TRBD2 aligns across 12 bases. The junction had 5 bases not matched to a gene; V was cut back by 3 bases and J by 2 bases. CDR1 is SGHTA, CDR2 FQGNSA, per germline. This CDR3 spans 18 amino acids. The CDR3 bases are TGTGCCAGCAGCTTCCATGGACTAGCGGGGACTGGGGCCAACGTCCTGACTTTC. Translation: CASSFHGLAGTGANVLTF.

By its share, this clone is medium-sized. The gene calls are TRBV7-2 and TRBJ1-2; no clear D. Germline V lookup: CDR1 SGHTA, CDR2 FQGNSA. Trimming removed 5 bases at V and 1 base at J, with 11 bases between. The CDR3 is 14 residues long. The CDR3 protein is CASSPATDNYGYTF. CDR3 nucleotide sequence: TGTGCCAGCAGCCCCGCCACAGATAACTATGGCTACACCTTC. Full variable domain (outside the CDR3, taken from reference TRBV7-2 and TRBJ1-2): GAGVSQSPSNKVTEKGKDVELRCDPISGHTALYWYRQSLGQGLEFLIYFQGNSAPDKSGLPSDRFSAERTGGSVSTLTIQRTQQEDSAVYLCASSPATDNYGYTFGSGTRLTVV.

The rearrangement links TRBV11-1 to TRBJ1-2; 9 nucleotides align to TRBD1. This CDR3 region has 15 residues. Unmatched junction bases numbered 7, after V lost 2 bases and J lost 6 bases. Looked up from germline, CDR1 is SGHAT and CDR2 is FQDESV (reference sequence). DNA for the CDR3: TGTGCCAGCAGCTTATCACAGGGGGCGCAAAATGGCTACACCTTC. It translates to CASSLSQGAQNGYTF.

This CDR3 is CASSLTSGFPYEQYV. The DNA for the CDR3 is TGTGCCAGCAGCTTAACTAGCGGGTTCCCCTACGAGCAGTACGTC. This chain joins TRBV7-9 and TRBJ2-7, with 9 bases fitting TRBD2. With 2 bases clipped from V and 2 bases from J, the junction kept 4 bases outside the gene matches. Germline V gives CDR1 SEHNR, CDR2 FQNEAQ (reference sequence). CDR3 size: 15 residues.

This clone was observed a handful of times. The V and J genes are TRBV2 and TRBJ1-6; no definite D call. The CDR3 totals 14 residues. Trimming took off 3 bases at V and 8 bases at J, with 11 bases between the two ends. Germline CDR1 reads SNHLY; CDR2 reads FYNNEI. CDR3 DNA: TGTGCCAGCAGTGATCTGGCGGGAGATTCACCCCTCCACTTT. Amino acid sequence: CASSDLAGDSPLHF.

This clone was seen a handful of times. This chain uses TRBV6-1 with TRBJ2-7, with D perhaps TRBD1 (5 bases). Trimming left V 1 base short and J 0 bases short, with 16 bases between. CDR1 is MNHNS, CDR2 SASEGT, per germline. The CDR3 consists of 17 residues. The CDR3 reads CASSEGGWAGYSYEQYV. For the CDR3, the DNA is TGTGCCAGCAGTGAAGGGGGTTGGGCAGGGTACTCCTACGAGCAGTACGTC.

This clone was detected a few times. The rearrangement joins TRBV5-1 to TRBJ1-4; TRBD1 aligns across 7 bases. CDR3 length: 14 residues. Germline-derived CDR1 and CDR2 are SGHRS and YFSETQ. The junction had 2 bases not matched to a gene; V was cut back by 3 bases and J by 3 bases. CDR3: CASSSGQANEKLFF. CDR3 coding DNA: TGCGCCAGCAGCTCCGGACAGGCTAATGAAAAACTGTTTTTT.

The CDR3 loop is CASSRLAGTGGDYSNQPQHF. CDR3 nucleotides: TGTGCCAGTAGTAGACTGGCCGGGACAGGGGGTGACTATAGCAATCAGCCCCAGCATTTT. V gene TRBV19 combines with J gene TRBJ1-5; 11 nucleotides line up with TRBD1. Germline values: CDR1 LNHDA, CDR2 SQIVND (reference sequence). Trimming cost V 4 bases and J 0 bases; bases outside gene matches: 14. CDR3 size: 20 residues.

V and J are TRBV7-2 and TRBJ2-5; 10 bases fit TRBD1. The CDR3 is made up of 18 amino acids. Germline V gene sequence: CDR1 SGHTA, CDR2 FQGNSA. The V segment lost 0 bases and the J segment 6 bases; nucleotides outside the gene matches: 13. Here the CDR3 DNA reads TGTGCCAGCAGCTTAGCCGGGGCCGGGACAGGGGTGAAAAAGACCCAGTACTTC. This encodes CASSLAGAGTGVKKTQYF.

This clone was counted a single time. J is TRBJ2-5 and V is TRBV27, with 10 bases lining up with TRBD1. Unmatched junction bases numbered 5, after V lost 5 bases and J lost 5 bases. The CDR3 extends over 14 amino acids. CDR1 is MNHEY and CDR2 is SMNVEV in the germline V gene (reference sequence). CDR3 protein: CASSKDRGSETQYF. CDR3 in DNA: TGTGCCAGCAGTAAGGACAGGGGGAGTGAGACCCAGTACTTC.